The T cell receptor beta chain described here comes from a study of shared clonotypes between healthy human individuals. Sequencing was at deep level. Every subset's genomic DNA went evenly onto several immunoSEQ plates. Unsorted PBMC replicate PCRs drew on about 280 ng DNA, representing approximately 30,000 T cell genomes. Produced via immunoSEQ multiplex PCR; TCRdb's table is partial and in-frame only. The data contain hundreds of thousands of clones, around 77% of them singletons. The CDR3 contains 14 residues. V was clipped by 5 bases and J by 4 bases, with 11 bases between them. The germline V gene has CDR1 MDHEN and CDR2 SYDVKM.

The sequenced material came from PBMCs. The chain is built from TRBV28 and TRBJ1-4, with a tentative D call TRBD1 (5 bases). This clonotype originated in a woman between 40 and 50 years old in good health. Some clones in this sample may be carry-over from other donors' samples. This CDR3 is CASSPGGINEKLFF. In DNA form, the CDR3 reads TGTGCCAGCAGTCCTGGGGGGATTAATGAAAAACTGTTTTTT.